This TCR beta chain was documented in a study of cytomegalovirus exposure and HLA in healthy donors. Generated by immunoSEQ multiplex PCR, the TCRdb table keeps only in-frame clones and is missing some. The sample records 90,000 or so clones, 75% to 90% being singletons. Regarding the study as a whole: Clusters of TCRs from the first cohort tended to co-occur in the roughly 120 validation repertoires (as a later analysis found). The majority of TCR sequences were rare, yet some public TCRs appeared in many donors. Listed as cytomegalovirus-associated were 164 TCR beta chains.

This clone has a single count. Its antigen is unidentified. The V and J ends lost 3 bases and 5 bases, in that order; junction bases with no gene match: 3. CDR1 is MGHRA and CDR2 is YSYEKL in the germline V gene. The CDR3 runs to 13 residues. The source material was PBMCs. The chain links TRBV4-1 to TRBJ1-2; 7 bases are a match to TRBD1. This sequence originates from a young man in good health and CMV-seropositive. The CDR3 protein is CASSQQQGYGYTF. Here the CDR3 DNA reads TGCGCCAGCAGCCAGCAACAGGGGTATGGCTACACCTTC.